This T cell receptor (beta chain) emerged from a study of cytomegalovirus exposure and HLA in healthy donors. Participants comprised healthy donors of bone marrow. This clone was observed a single time. This CDR3 contains 20 residues. V shed 3 bases and J 3 bases; nucleotides not matched to a gene: 14. Germline V gene sequence: CDR1 ENHRY, CDR2 SYGVKD. PCR was performed using 60 Vbeta and 13 Jbeta primers. Using immunoSEQ multiplex PCR, the repertoire was profiled, and TCRdb retains in-frame clones only, with some absent. The sample holds about 160,000 clones; approximately 75% are singletons and the top ten take 3.7%.

This TCR was sampled from a man younger than 40 in good health and CMV-seropositive. Sequenced input: PBMCs. The V and J genes are TRBV10-3 and TRBJ2-7, with TRBD2 matching over 16 bases. The CDR3 nucleotides read TGTGCCATCAGTGATTTACCCGGGACTAGCGGGGGGGTTATAGGCTACGAGCAGTACTTC. Its protein is CAISDLPGTSGGVIGYEQYF.